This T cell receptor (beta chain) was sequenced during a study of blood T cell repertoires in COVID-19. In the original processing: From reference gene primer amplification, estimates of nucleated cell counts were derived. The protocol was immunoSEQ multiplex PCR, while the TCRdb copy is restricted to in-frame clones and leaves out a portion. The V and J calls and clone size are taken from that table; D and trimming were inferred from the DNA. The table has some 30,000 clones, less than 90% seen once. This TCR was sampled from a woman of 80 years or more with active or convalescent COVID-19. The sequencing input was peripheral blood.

For the CDR3, the DNA is TGTGCCAGCAGTTCTAGCGGGGGGAATTACAATGAGCAGTTCTTC. It translates to CASSSSGGNYNEQFF. The chain couples TRBV6-2 or TRBV6-3 to TRBJ2-1; TRBD2 matches at 11 bases. The germline V gene has CDR1 MNHEY and CDR2 SVGEGT. This CDR3 is built from 15 residues. The ends lost 4 bases at V and 4 bases at J; junction bases unmatched: 3.